The rows below give T cell receptor beta chains drawn from one sample of a study of cytomegalovirus exposure and HLA in healthy donors. Sequenced by immunoSEQ multiplex PCR; TCRdb stores in-frame clones only, minus some. The sample holds fewer than 300,000 clones; 70% to 90% are singletons and the top ten take approximately 0.95%. Sequencing used PBMCs. The receptors were gathered from a woman between 18 and 30 years old in good health and CMV-seronegative. Both conserved end residues are part of each CDR3. A D gene is named only where the DNA matches it firmly. Rows may omit the clone size; those that give it use once, few, many or a size class.

clone size,D gene,V gene,J gene,CDR3 DNA,CDR3 protein
NA,TRBD1,TRBV6-5,TRBJ2-2,TGTGCCAGCAGTTACGACAGGGTTACCGGGGAGCTGTTTTTT,CASSYDRVTGELFF
NA,NA,TRBV7-2,TRBJ1-2,TGTGCCAGCAGCTTAGCGGCGCCGTTGGGGGCTCTGAGATACTATGGCTACACCTTC,CASSLAAPLGALRYYGYTF
NA,TRBD2,TRBV19,TRBJ2-1,TGTGCCAGTCGGACTAGCGGGAGACCCAATGAGCAGTTCTTC,CASRTSGRPNEQFF
NA,TRBD2,TRBV10-1,TRBJ2-3,TGCGCCAGCAGTGGACCACTAGCGGGAGGCCGCCGCACAGATACGCAGTATTTT,CASSGPLAGGRRTDTQYF
NA,TRBD1,TRBV9,TRBJ1-3,TGTGCCAGCAGCGGAGGGACAGACGGAAACACCATATATTTT,CASSGGTDGNTIYF
NA,NA,TRBV28,TRBJ1-1,TGTGCCAGCAGTCCCGTCGGGGGTGGTGAAGCTTTCTTT,CASSPVGGGEAFF
NA,TRBD2,TRBV15,TRBJ2-7,TGTGCCACCAGCAGGGCCTCGGGGGGGCCCTCCTACGAGCAGTACTTC,CATSRASGGPSYEQYF
few,NA,TRBV9,TRBJ1-3,TGTGCCAGCAGCGTAGCGAGCTCTGGAAACACCATATATTTT,CASSVASSGNTIYF
NA,NA,TRBV6-1,TRBJ1-2,TGTGCCAGCAGTGATACAGGCACCTATGGCTACACCTTC,CASSDTGTYGYTF
NA,TRBD2,TRBV5-1,TRBJ2-7,TGCGCCAGCAGCTCCGACGGGACTAGCGGCTACGAGCAGTACTTC,CASSSDGTSGYEQYF
NA,TRBD1,TRBV5-6,TRBJ1-5,TGTGCCAGCAGCCAGGGACAGAGAAATCAGCCCCAGCATTTT,CASSQGQRNQPQHF
once,NA,TRBV6-5,TRBJ1-1,TGTGCCAGCAAAGGCAGCGTGATGAACACTGAAGCTTTCTTT,CASKGSVMNTEAFF
NA,NA,TRBV25-1,TRBJ2-1,TGTGCCAGCAGTGACCCCTATTACAATGAGCAGTTCTTC,CASSDPYYNEQFF
NA,TRBD1,TRBV9,TRBJ1-2,TGTGCCAGCAGCGACGGGACAGGGGCCTATGGCTACACCTTC,CASSDGTGAYGYTF
NA,NA,TRBV2,TRBJ2-2,TGTGCCAGCAGGATTCGGGGGGAGCTGTTTTTT,CASRIRGELFF
NA,NA,TRBV28,TRBJ2-7,TGTGCCAGCAGGACACAGGTGCATACCTACGAGCAGTACTTC,CASRTQVHTYEQYF
NA,NA,TRBV28,TRBJ1-4,TGTGCCAGCAGTCTACAGGCCGGGTATGAAAAACTGTTTTTT,CASSLQAGYEKLFF
NA,NA,TRBV11-2,TRBJ2-7,TGTGCCAGCAGCCCCCTCGGGGGCTACGAGCAGTACTTC,CASSPLGGYEQYF
NA,TRBD2,TRBV7-2,TRBJ2-7,TGTGCCAGCAGCTTTGGGGGGGCCTACGAGCAGTACTTC,CASSFGGAYEQYF
NA,TRBD1,TRBV15,TRBJ2-7,TGTGCCACCAGCAGGGGGGTGACAGGGGAGCTGTACGAGCAGTACTTC,CATSRGVTGELYEQYF
NA,NA,TRBV28,TRBJ1-1,TGTGCCAGCATGCCAGGGGTTGGCACTGAAGCTTTCTTT,CASMPGVGTEAFF
few,NA,TRBV14,TRBJ1-5,TGTGCCAGCAGCTGGGGGGACCAGCCCCAGCATTTT,CASSWGDQPQHF
NA,NA,TRBV5-4,TRBJ2-2,TGTGCCAGCAGCTTGGGCAGGGCTTCCGGGGAGCTGTTTTTT,CASSLGRASGELFF
NA,NA,TRBV29-1,TRBJ1-1,TGCAGCGGGGGGACGGGGGGAAACACTGAAGCTTTCTTT,CSGGTGGNTEAFF
NA,NA,TRBV19,TRBJ1-5,TGTGCCAGTAGTATAGTTTGGGCCCACAATCAGCCCCAGCATTTT,CASSIVWAHNQPQHF
NA,TRBD2,TRBV7-2,TRBJ2-2,TGTGCCAGCAGCCCGGGACTAACGAACACCGGGGAGCTGTTTTTT,CASSPGLTNTGELFF
NA,TRBD2,TRBV2,TRBJ2-6,TGTGCCAGCAGTCCAAGGCGGGAGGCCCCCTCTGGGGCCAACGTCCTGACTTTC,CASSPRREAPSGANVLTF
NA,TRBD2,TRBV15,TRBJ2-1,TGTGCCACCAGCAAAGAAAGGACTAGCAACTATGAGCAGTTCTTC,CATSKERTSNYEQFF
NA,TRBD2,TRBV5-1,TRBJ2-4,TGCGCCAGCAGCTTGCCTAGCGGTACTTTCAAAGACATTCAGTACTTC,CASSLPSGTFKDIQYF
NA,NA,TRBV19,TRBJ2-4,TGTGCCAGTTCGGGTAAAGACATTCAGTACTTC,CASSGKDIQYF
NA,NA,TRBV28,TRBJ1-1,TGTGCCAGCAGTTCCGACAGGAGGAACACTGAAGCTTTCTTT,CASSSDRRNTEAFF
NA,TRBD1,TRBV2,TRBJ1-1,TGTGCCAGCAGTACCGGGACAGGGGGCGCGACTGAAGCTTTCTTT,CASSTGTGGATEAFF
once,TRBD1,TRBV5-1,TRBJ1-1,TGCGCCAGCAGCAAAGAACCCGACAGGGTGAACACTGAAGCTTTCTTT,CASSKEPDRVNTEAFF
NA,NA,TRBV6-5,TRBJ2-7,TGTGCCAGCAGTCGTAGCGTTACAAGCTCCTACGAGCAGTACTTC,CASSRSVTSSYEQYF
few,NA,TRBV5-1,TRBJ1-2,TGCGCCAGCAGCTTGGCAGATCTCTATGGCTACACCTTC,CASSLADLYGYTF
NA,NA,TRBV28,TRBJ1-2,TGTGCCAGCCGGCGGGGGGGCGACTATGGCTACACCTTC,CASRRGGDYGYTF
NA,TRBD1,TRBV7-2,TRBJ1-1,TGTGCCAGCAGCCCCTCCCTCCAGGGGGGAACTGAAGCTTTCTTT,CASSPSLQGGTEAFF
NA,NA,TRBV27,TRBJ1-4,TGTGCCAGCAGGCGCCTCGGACAGCCGGAAAAACTGTTTTTT,CASRRLGQPEKLFF
NA,TRBD1,TRBV9,TRBJ1-2,TGTGCCAGCAGCGCCCGCGGACAGGGAGATAACTATGGCTACACCTTC,CASSARGQGDNYGYTF
few,TRBD1,TRBV18,TRBJ1-1,TGTGCCAGCTCACCCCAGGGGGTGAACACTGAAGCTTTCTTT,CASSPQGVNTEAFF
NA,NA,TRBV5-6,TRBJ2-5,TGTGCCAGCAGCCCGGGGGGGGGACAGCCCGAAATTGTTTACTTC,CASSPGGGQPEIVYF
once,TRBD1,TRBV28,TRBJ1-1,TGTGCCAGCAGGGTGTGGACAGGGGAAGCTTTCTTT,CASRVWTGEAFF
NA,TRBD2,TRBV28,TRBJ2-2,TGTGCCAGCAAGGGAGGTAGCGGGAGAATCACCGGGGAGCTGTTTTTT,CASKGGSGRITGELFF
NA,NA,TRBV28,TRBJ2-7,TGTGCCAGCAGCGGACTTACCTACGAGCAGTACTTC,CASSGLTYEQYF
once,TRBD2,TRBV19,TRBJ2-7,TGTGCCAGTAGTATAGTAGCGGGAGAAGCCTACGAGCAGTACTTC,CASSIVAGEAYEQYF
NA,NA,TRBV6-5,TRBJ1-2,TGTGCCAGCTGCCTGGACCAGGGGCCTAACTATGGCTACACCTTC,CASCLDQGPNYGYTF
NA,TRBD2,TRBV5-1,TRBJ2-1,TGCGCCAGCAGCCTCGAGACTAGCGGGGCCCACAATGAGCAGTTCTTC,CASSLETSGAHNEQFF
NA,TRBD1,TRBV2,TRBJ1-2,TGTGCCAGCAGTGGACGTACAGGGGGCACTGGCTACACCTTC,CASSGRTGGTGYTF
NA,TRBD2,TRBV4-3,TRBJ2-1,TGCGCCAGCAGCCAAGATTATCCGACTAGCGGGGGCTACAATGAGCAGTTCTTC,CASSQDYPTSGGYNEQFF
NA,NA,TRBV2,TRBJ1-3,TGTGCCAGCGGACTTCAACGGGAGGCTGGAAACACCATATATTTT,CASGLQREAGNTIYF
NA,TRBD2,TRBV25-1,TRBJ2-3,TGTGCCAGCAGTGACGGGGTAGCGGGAGTCGGGGCAGATACGCAGTATTTT,CASSDGVAGVGADTQYF
NA,NA,TRBV4-1,TRBJ2-1,TGCGCCAGCAGCCAAGATTCGGCGGGGTTCGAGCAGTTCTTC,CASSQDSAGFEQFF
NA,NA,TRBV9,TRBJ2-3,TGTGCCAGCAGCGTAGGAAGGGGGGATACGCAGTATTTT,CASSVGRGDTQYF
NA,TRBD1,TRBV6-1,TRBJ1-1,TGTGCCAGCAGTGCGACAGGGGAGAACACTGAAGCTTTCTTT,CASSATGENTEAFF
NA,NA,TRBV15,TRBJ1-2,TGTGCCACCAGCAGAGACAGCGATGGCTACACCTTC,CATSRDSDGYTF
few,NA,TRBV7-2,TRBJ1-2,TGTGCCAGCAGCTTAAAGCGGGGGGCAGGGCCATCAACGGGCTACACCTTC,CASSLKRGAGPSTGYTF
NA,NA,TRBV11-3,TRBJ2-5,TGTGCCAGCAGCTTAAGGGGCGAAGAGACCCAGTACTTC,CASSLRGEETQYF